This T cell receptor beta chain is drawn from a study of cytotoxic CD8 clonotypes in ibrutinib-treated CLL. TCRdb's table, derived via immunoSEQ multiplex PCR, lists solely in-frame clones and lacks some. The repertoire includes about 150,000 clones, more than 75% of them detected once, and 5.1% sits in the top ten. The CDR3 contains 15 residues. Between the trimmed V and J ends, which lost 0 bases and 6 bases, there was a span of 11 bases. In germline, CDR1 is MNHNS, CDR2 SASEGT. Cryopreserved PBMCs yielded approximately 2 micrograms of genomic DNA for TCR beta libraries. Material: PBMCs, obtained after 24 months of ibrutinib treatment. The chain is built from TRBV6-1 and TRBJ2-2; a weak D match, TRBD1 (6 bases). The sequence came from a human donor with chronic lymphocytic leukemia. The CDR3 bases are TGTGCCAGCAGTGAAGCGGCAGGGGCGTCCGGGGAGCTGTTTTTT. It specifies CASSEAAGASGELFF.